A selection of T cell receptor beta chains follows, all from one sample in a study of identical twins. TCRdb independently ran MiXCR on the 5' RACE reads; one entry per CDR3 protein. The sample records approximately 670,000 distinct CDR3 sequences, roughly 6% being singletons. The sample comprised naive T cells sorted from blood. These receptors all come from a man aged 18 to 35 in good health. The CDR3 runs from the conserved cysteine through the conserved F or W. The D gene is left open where the match is weak. Clone size, where shown, is once, few, many, or a class for clones that have expanded.

clone_size	v_call	j_call	d_call	cdr3_length	cdr3_aa	cdr3_nt
few	TRBV27	TRBJ2-2	TRBD1	16	CASSTINRGAVGELFF	TGTGCCAGCAGCACAATAAACAGGGGGGCGGTCGGGGAGCTGTTTTTT
NA	TRBV3-1	TRBJ1-1	NA	16	CASSQEVKGGEPEAFF	TGTGCCAGCAGCCAAGAAGTAAAGGGGGGCGAGCCTGAAGCTTTCTTT
few	TRBV30	TRBJ1-5	NA	14	CAWRASQGTQPQHF	TGTGCCTGGAGGGCATCCCAGGGGACTCAGCCCCAGCATTTT
NA	TRBV6-6	TRBJ1-1	NA	12	CASIRGGTEAFF	TGTGCCAGCATTAGGGGTGGCACTGAAGCTTTCTTT
many	TRBV29-1	TRBJ2-5	TRBD1	13	CSVQPPGGETQYF	TGCAGCGTCCAACCCCCAGGGGGAGAGACCCAGTACTTC
many	TRBV27	TRBJ1-1	TRBD1	13	CASRRGLGTEAFF	TGTGCCAGCAGGAGGGGGCTGGGCACTGAAGCTTTCTTT
many	TRBV12-3/TRBV12-4	TRBJ2-3	TRBD2	18	CASSFLAGPVPSTDTQYF	TGTGCCAGCAGTTTCCTAGCGGGGCCCGTACCTAGCACAGATACGCAGTATTTT
NA	TRBV12-3/TRBV12-4	TRBJ2-5	NA	14	CASGSSRGQETQYF	TGTGCCAGCGGATCCTCTAGGGGACAAGAGACCCAGTACTTC
few	TRBV4-3	TRBJ2-3	NA	16	CASSQDSGPRGDTQYF	TGCGCCAGCAGCCAGGATAGCGGTCCCAGAGGAGATACGCAGTATTTT
many	TRBV10-3	TRBJ1-2	NA	13	CAISETDKSGYTF	TGTGCCATCAGTGAGACGGACAAGTCGGGCTACACCTTC
few	TRBV6-4	TRBJ2-1	TRBD2	15	CASRQTSGRGNEQFF	TGTGCCAGCAGGCAGACTAGCGGGAGGGGCAATGAGCAGTTCTTC
NA	TRBV7-6	TRBJ2-7	NA	15	CASSPDPNTPYEQYF	TGTGCCAGCAGCCCGGACCCCAACACACCCTACGAGCAGTACTTC
many	TRBV27	TRBJ1-6	NA	14	CASSTGTGSPPLHF	TGTGCCAGCAGTACCGGGACTGGTTCTCCACCCCTCCACTTT
few	TRBV5-1	TRBJ1-5	NA	15	CASSLEGPDFGPQHF	TGCGCCAGCAGCTTGGAGGGGCCTGATTTTGGGCCCCAGCATTTT
many	TRBV24-1	TRBJ2-2	TRBD2	17	CATSELAGGPVDGELFF	TGTGCCACCAGTGAGCTAGCGGGAGGGCCTGTCGACGGGGAGCTGTTTTTT
NA	TRBV11-2	TRBJ2-5	TRBD1	15	CASSLPTGVRETQYF	TGTGCCAGCAGCTTACCGACAGGGGTTCGAGAGACCCAGTACTTC
many	TRBV5-1	TRBJ2-3	NA	16	CASSLVGSGGGDTQYF	TGCGCCAGCAGCTTGGTGGGTAGCGGAGGCGGGGATACGCAGTATTTT
many	TRBV6-5	TRBJ2-1	NA	15	CASSLNPGARDEQFF	TGTGCCAGCAGCTTAAACCCTGGAGCGAGGGATGAGCAGTTCTTC
many	TRBV20-1	TRBJ2-1	TRBD1	14	CSASDLDRPNEQFF	TGCAGTGCTAGTGACCTGGACAGGCCCAATGAGCAGTTCTTC